The present T cell receptor (beta chain) was sequenced within a study of shared clonotypes between healthy human individuals. The assay was immunoSEQ multiplex PCR, and TCRdb's table has in-frame clones only and misses some. The sample holds about 490,000 clones, about 72% seen once. The ends lost 5 bases at V and 1 base at J; junction bases unmatched: 6. The germline V gene encodes CDR1 SGHTA and CDR2 FQGTGA. The CDR3 extends over 16 amino acids. Healthy HIV-negative adults without recent acute infections or vaccinations served as donors. Adults of Caucasian background living in Nashville, Tennessee made up all donors.

J is TRBJ2-2 and V is TRBV7-3, with 8 bases lining up with TRBD2. Sequencing input: PBMCs. The sequence was obtained from a woman between 40 and 55 years old in good health. Some clones in this sample may be carry-over from other donors' samples. CDR3: CASSARGGGNTGELFF. The DNA for the CDR3 is TGTGCCAGCAGCGCCCGGGGGGGCGGGAACACCGGGGAGCTGTTTTTT. Supplemented by reference TRBV7-3 and TRBJ2-2, the full variable domain reads GAGVSQTPSNKVTEKGKYVELRCDPISGHTALYWYRQSLGQGPEFLIYFQGTGAADDSGLPNDRFFAVRPEGSVSTLKIQRTERGDSAVYLCASSARGGGNTGELFFGEGSRLTVL.